This T cell receptor beta chain was identified during a study of blood T cell repertoires in COVID-19. The table came from immunoSEQ multiplex PCR; TCRdb's copy has only in-frame clones and leaves some out. The sample includes about 35,000 clones, about 90% of them seen just once. CDR1 and CDR2 (germline): SGHDT, YYEEEE. This CDR3 is 13 amino acids long. Trimming took off 6 bases at V and 6 bases at J, with 12 bases between the two ends. The origin of this receptor is a man at least 80 years old with active COVID-19. The rearrangement uses TRBV5-6 and TRBJ2-2; no firm D call. The sequencing input was peripheral blood. Here the CDR3 reads CASTLVAAGELFF. CDR3 DNA sequence: TGTGCCAGCACTCTCGTGGCGGCCGGGGAGCTGTTTTTT.